This entry concerns a single T cell receptor beta chain. The CDR3 consists of 16 residues. The junction had 7 bases not matched to a gene; V was cut back by 5 bases and J by 1 base. CDR1 MNHEY and CDR2 SMNVEV come from the germline V gene (reference sequence). The sample comes from a study of beta chain features in type 1 diabetes. Every bit of the isolated RNA underwent reverse transcription, so sequencing read expressed TCRB transcripts. Method: immunoSEQ multiplex PCR; TCRdb's copy keeps in-frame clones and lacks some. This table holds about 410,000 clones, about 14% found once. The chain uses TRBV27 and TRBJ2-2; 7 bases are a match to TRBD2. The clonotype originates from a man in his thirties or forties in good health. Sequenced: naive CD4+ T cells from blood. CDR3 nucleotides: TGTGCCAGCAGTGATGGGCGGGGGTGGAACACCGGGGAGCTGTTTTTT. This sequence encodes CASSDGRGWNTGELFF.